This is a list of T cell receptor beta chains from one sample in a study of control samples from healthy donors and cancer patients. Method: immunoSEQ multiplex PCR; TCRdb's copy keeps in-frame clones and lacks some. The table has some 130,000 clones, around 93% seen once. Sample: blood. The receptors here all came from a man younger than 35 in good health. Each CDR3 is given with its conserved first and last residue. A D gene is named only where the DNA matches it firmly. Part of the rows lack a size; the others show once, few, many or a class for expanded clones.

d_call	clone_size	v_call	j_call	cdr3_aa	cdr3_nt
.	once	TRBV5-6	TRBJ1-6	CASSMRDGPLVSPLHF	TGTGCCAGCAGCATGAGAGACGGGCCCTTAGTGTCACCCCTCCACTTT
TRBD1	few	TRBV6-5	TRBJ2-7	CASSFRTGSEQYF	TGTGCCAGCAGTTTCCGGACAGGGAGTGAGCAGTACTTC
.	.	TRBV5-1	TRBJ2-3	CASSLDRVDTQYF	TGCGCCAGCAGCTTGGACCGTGTGGATACGCAGTATTTT
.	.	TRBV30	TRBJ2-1	CAWSQTAGAYNEQFF	TGTGCCTGGAGTCAAACAGCGGGCGCCTACAATGAGCAGTTCTTC
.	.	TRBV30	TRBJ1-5	CAWGRQSNQPQHF	TGTGCCTGGGGGCGACAGAGCAATCAGCCCCAGCATTTT
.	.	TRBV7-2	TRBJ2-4	CASSLPGVAKNIQYF	TGTGCCAGCAGCTTACCAGGGGTAGCCAAAAACATTCAGTACTTC
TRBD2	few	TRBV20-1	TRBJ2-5	CSASSGSASGLSIGETQYF	TGCAGTGCTAGTTCAGGTTCGGCTAGCGGCCTATCAATTGGGGAGACCCAGTACTTC
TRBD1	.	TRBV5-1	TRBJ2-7	CASSEGTGGVGEQYF	TGCGCCAGCAGCGAAGGGACAGGGGGAGTCGGCGAGCAGTACTTC
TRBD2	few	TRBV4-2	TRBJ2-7	CASSQEKTSGGYEQYF	TGTGCCAGCAGCCAAGAGAAGACTAGCGGGGGTTACGAGCAGTACTTC
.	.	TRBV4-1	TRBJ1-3	CASSQPWQFSGNTIYF	TGCGCCAGCAGCCAACCCTGGCAGTTCTCTGGAAACACCATATATTTT
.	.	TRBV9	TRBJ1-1	CASSVAVNTEAFF	TGTGCCAGCAGCGTAGCAGTGAACACTGAAGCTTTCTTT
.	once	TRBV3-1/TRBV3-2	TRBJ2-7	CASRRDSSYEQYF	TGTGCCAGCAGGCGGGACAGCTCCTACGAGCAGTACTTC
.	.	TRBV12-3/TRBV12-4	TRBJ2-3	CASSSENTDTQYF	TGTGCCAGCAGTTCGGAGAACACAGATACGCAGTATTTT
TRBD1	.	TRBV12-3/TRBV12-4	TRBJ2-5	CASYRGLGETQYF	TGTGCCAGTTACAGGGGGCTGGGAGAGACCCAGTACTTC
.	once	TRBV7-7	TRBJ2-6	CASSLAGHGSGANVLTF	TGTGCCAGCAGCTTAGCTGGTCACGGCTCTGGGGCCAACGTCCTGACTTTC
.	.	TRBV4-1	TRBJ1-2	CASSLTGTSGYTF	TGCGCCAGCAGCCTTACAGGGACATCGGGCTACACCTTC
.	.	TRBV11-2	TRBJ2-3	CASSPRRGYTDTQYF	TGTGCCAGCAGCCCAAGGCGAGGGTACACAGATACGCAGTATTTT
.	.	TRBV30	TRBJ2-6	CAWSVGGGMDGANVLTF	TGTGCCTGGAGTGTAGGGGGTGGGATGGATGGGGCCAACGTCCTGACTTTC
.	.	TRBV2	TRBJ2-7	CASSSWTDSYEQYF	TGTGCCAGCAGCTCCTGGACCGATTCCTACGAGCAGTACTTC
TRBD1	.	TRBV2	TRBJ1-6	CASRDRGGEVNSPLHF	TGTGCCAGCAGGGACAGGGGTGGTGAGGTTAATTCACCCCTCCACTTT
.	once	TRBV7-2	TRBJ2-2	CASSFFTGELFF	TGTGCCAGCAGCTTCTTCACCGGGGAGCTGTTTTTT
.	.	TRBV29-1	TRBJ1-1	CSVIRNWNTEAFF	TGCAGCGTCATACGGAACTGGAACACTGAAGCTTTCTTT
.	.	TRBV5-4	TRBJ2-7	CASSMGGGRKTYEQYF	TGTGCCAGCAGCATGGGTGGGGGACGGAAGACCTACGAGCAGTACTTC
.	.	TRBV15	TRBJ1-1	CATSSLGQYTEAFF	TGTGCCACCAGCAGCCTCGGACAGTACACTGAAGCTTTCTTT
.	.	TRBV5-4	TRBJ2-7	CASSLQRQGGYEQYF	TGTGCCAGCAGCTTACAGCGGCAGGGCGGCTACGAGCAGTACTTC
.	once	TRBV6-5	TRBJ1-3	CASSYGIGNTIYF	TGTGCCAGCAGTTACGGGATTGGAAACACCATATATTTT
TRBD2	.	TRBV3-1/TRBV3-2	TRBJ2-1	CASSLPSGGPYNEQFF	TGTGCCAGCAGCCTACCTAGCGGGGGGCCTTACAATGAGCAGTTCTTC
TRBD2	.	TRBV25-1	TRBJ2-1	CASSEPGEGPNEQFF	TGTGCCAGCAGCGAGCCTGGGGAGGGCCCCAATGAGCAGTTCTTC
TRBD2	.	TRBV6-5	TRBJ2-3	CASTGLAGTDTQYF	TGTGCCAGCACTGGACTAGCGGGCACAGATACGCAGTATTTT
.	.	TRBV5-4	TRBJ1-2	CASSPGHLYGYTF	TGTGCCAGCAGCCCCGGACACCTTTATGGCTACACCTTC
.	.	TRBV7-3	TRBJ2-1	CASSQGGFDNEQFF	TGTGCCAGCAGCCAGGGGGGGTTCGACAATGAGCAGTTCTTC
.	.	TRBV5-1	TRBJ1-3	CASSLARVAGNTIYF	TGCGCCAGCAGCTTGGCTAGGGTGGCTGGAAACACCATATATTTT
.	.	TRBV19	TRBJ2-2	CASSIRGNTGELFF	TGTGCCAGTAGCATCAGGGGGAACACCGGGGAGCTGTTTTTT
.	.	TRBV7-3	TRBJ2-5	CASSFSQGETQYF	TGTGCCAGCAGCTTCAGTCAGGGGGAGACCCAGTACTTC
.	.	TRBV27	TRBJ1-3	CASSLKAGAGNTIYF	TGTGCCAGCAGTTTAAAGGCAGGGGCTGGAAACACCATATATTTT
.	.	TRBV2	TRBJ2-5	CASRVVQETQYF	TGTGCCAGCAGGGTAGTCCAAGAGACCCAGTACTTC
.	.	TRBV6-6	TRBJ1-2	CASSYSYGYTF	TGTGCCAGCAGTTACTCCTATGGCTACACCTTC
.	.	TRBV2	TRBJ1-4	CASSINRANFGKLFF	TGTGCCAGCAGTATAAACAGGGCCAACTTTGGAAAACTGTTTTTT
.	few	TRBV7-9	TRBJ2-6	CASIPAGANVLTF	TGTGCCAGCATCCCTGCAGGGGCCAACGTCCTGACTTTC
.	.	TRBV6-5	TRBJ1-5	CASSSWSSNQPQHF	TGTGCCAGCAGTTCATGGAGCAGCAATCAGCCCCAGCATTTT
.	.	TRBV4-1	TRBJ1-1	CASSQDRLGGSTEAFF	TGCGCCAGCAGCCAAGATCGCCTGGGGGGGAGTACTGAAGCTTTCTTT
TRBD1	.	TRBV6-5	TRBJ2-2	CASTTGAGELFF	TGTGCCAGCACGACAGGGGCCGGGGAGCTGTTTTTT
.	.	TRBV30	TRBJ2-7	CAWSRGPWDYEQYF	TGTGCCTGGAGTAGGGGTCCCTGGGACTACGAGCAGTACTTC
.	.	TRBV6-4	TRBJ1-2	CASIPEGGNGYTF	TGTGCCAGCATCCCCGAAGGGGGTAATGGCTACACCTTC
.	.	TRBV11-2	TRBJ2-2	CASSLGGTNTGELFF	TGTGCCAGCAGCTTAGGGGGGACGAACACCGGGGAGCTGTTTTTT
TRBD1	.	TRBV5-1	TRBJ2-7	CASSPDRVSLSEQYF	TGCGCCAGCAGCCCGGACAGGGTTTCACTCTCCGAGCAGTACTTC
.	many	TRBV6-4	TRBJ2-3	CASSEEGSTDTQYF	TGTGCCAGCAGTGAGGAGGGGAGCACAGATACGCAGTATTTT
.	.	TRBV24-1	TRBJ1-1	CATSDSGNTEAFF	TGTGCCACCAGTGATTCAGGGAACACTGAAGCTTTCTTT
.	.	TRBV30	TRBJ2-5	CAWTTGYLKGETQYF	TGTGCCTGGACCACGGGATATCTAAAGGGAGAGACCCAGTACTTC
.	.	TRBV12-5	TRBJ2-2	CASGPDTHRELFF	TGTGCTAGTGGTCCGGACACTCACCGGGAGCTGTTTTTT
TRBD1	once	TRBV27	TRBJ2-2	CASSLYRGSGELFF	TGTGCCAGCAGTTTATACAGGGGAAGCGGGGAGCTGTTTTTT
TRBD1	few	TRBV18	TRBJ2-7	CASSRTGKAHEQYF	TGTGCCAGCTCCCGGACAGGGAAAGCCCACGAGCAGTACTTC
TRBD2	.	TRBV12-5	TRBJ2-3	CASGLLKTSGRTDTQYF	TGTGCTAGTGGTTTGCTAAAGACTAGCGGACGCACAGATACGCAGTATTTT
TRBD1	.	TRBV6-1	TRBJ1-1	CASSLTGGGTEAFF	TGTGCCAGCAGTTTAACAGGGGGCGGCACTGAAGCTTTCTTT
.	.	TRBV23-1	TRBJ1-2	CASSLLQDYYGYTF	TGCGCCAGCAGTCTCCTACAGGACTACTATGGCTACACCTTC
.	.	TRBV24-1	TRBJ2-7	CATLTWSYEQYF	TGTGCCACCCTGACATGGTCCTACGAGCAGTACTTC
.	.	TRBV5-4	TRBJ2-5	CASSPYTETQYF	TGTGCCAGCAGCCCTTACACGGAGACCCAGTACTTC
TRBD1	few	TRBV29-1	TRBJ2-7	CSVVRTSGTGYEQYF	TGCAGCGTTGTTCGAACCTCCGGGACAGGCTACGAGCAGTACTTC